The 29 T cell receptor beta chains reported below all come from one sample, sequenced in a study of blood T cell repertoires in COVID-19. The repertoire was sequenced with immunoSEQ multiplex PCR; TCRdb's copy has only in-frame clones and lacks some. Of about 260,000 clones detected, roughly 90% appear once; the ten largest clones hold 2.2%. Sequenced input: peripheral blood. These receptors originate from a woman aged 45-59 years who had recovered from COVID-19.

The CDR3 is CASSSPNSPLHF. For the CDR3, the DNA is TGTGCCAGCAGTAGCCCCAATTCACCCCTCCACTTT. This chain connects TRBV6-5 to TRBJ1-6; D unresolved. V shed 5 bases and J shed 7 bases, with 6 bases lying between them. Germline CDR1 and CDR2: MNHEY and SVGAGI. This CDR3 spans 12 amino acids.

Of note for this clone: Other nucleotide sequences in the sample specify the same CDR3. This sequence joins TRBV9 and TRBJ1-1, with 9 bases lining up with TRBD1. The CDR3 contains 13 residues. Germline V gives CDR1 SGDLS, CDR2 YYNGEE. Unmatched junction bases numbered 3, after V lost 4 bases and J lost 5 bases. The CDR3 DNA follows: TGTGCCAGCAGCCCGACAGGGGGGACTGAAGCTTTCTTT. Residues: CASSPTGGTEAFF.

This chain joins TRBV2 and TRBJ2-4; tentatively, D is TRBD1 (6 bases). V lost 5 bases and J 8 bases, leaving 16 bases between the germline ends. CDR1 and CDR2 from the germline V gene are SNHLY and FYNNEI. This CDR3 has 14 residues. CDR3 sequence: CASSLQGFRHIQYF. DNA of the CDR3: TGTGCCAGCAGTTTACAGGGATTCCGGCACATTCAGTACTTC.

The rearrangement uses TRBV28 and TRBJ2-1; D gene ambiguous. This CDR3 is built from 12 residues. Germline-derived CDR1 and CDR2 are MDHEN and SYDVKM. Trimming removed 6 bases at V and 9 bases at J, with 12 bases between. CDR3 sequence reads: CASSPLEVEQFF. Here the CDR3 DNA reads TGTGCCAGCAGCCCCCTCGAGGTTGAGCAGTTCTTC.

The gene calls are TRBV4-3 and TRBJ2-2; 10 nucleotides align to TRBD1. The trim removed 1 base at V and 6 bases at J, leaving 5 bases unmatched. The CDR3 runs 16 residues. CDR1 is LGHNA, CDR2 YSLEER, per germline. This CDR3 reads CASSQGPGTGAGELFF. In DNA form, the CDR3 reads TGCGCCAGCAGCCAAGGACCCGGGACAGGGGCCGGGGAGCTGTTTTTT.

The CDR3 loop is CASKRDRAVNSPLHF. CDR3 sequence (DNA): TGTGCCAGCAAACGGGACAGGGCTGTTAATTCACCCCTCCACTTT. The chain employs TRBV7-3 and TRBJ1-6, with 9 bases matching TRBD1. The CDR3 spans 15 residues. Trimming cost V 7 bases and J 6 bases; bases outside gene matches: 7. The germline CDR1 and CDR2 sequences are SGHTA and FQGTGA.

This chain joins TRBV2 and TRBJ2-3, with TRBD2 matching over 8 bases. This CDR3 contains 17 residues. V shed 7 bases, J shed 2 bases, and the junction held 14 bases outside the gene matches. The germline V gene encodes CDR1 SNHLY and CDR2 FYNNEI. The CDR3 spells CASTRGSGGRNTDTQYF. The CDR3 DNA reads TGTGCCAGCACCCGTGGGTCGGGAGGGCGGAACACAGATACGCAGTATTTT. Together with reference TRBV2 and TRBJ2-3, the CDR3 gives the full variable domain: EPEVTQTPSHQVTQMGQEVILRCVPISNHLYFYWYRQILGQKVEFLVSFYNNEISEKSEIFDDQFSVERPDGSNFTLKIRSTKLEDSAMYFCASTRGSGGRNTDTQYFGPGTRLTVL.

The chain combines TRBV6-1 with TRBJ1-6; TRBD1 agrees at 8 bases. Germline lookup yields CDR1 MNHNS and CDR2 SASEGT. The CDR3 totals 14 residues. Trimming removed 3 bases from V and 9 bases from J; junction bases left unmatched: 4. CDR3 sequence: CASSDRGRISPLHF. In nucleotides, the CDR3 is TGTGCCAGCAGTGACAGGGGGCGAATTTCACCCCTCCACTTT.

The chain couples TRBV5-1 to TRBJ2-1, with D possibly TRBD2 on 5 matching bases. Trimming stripped 2 bases from V and 8 bases from J, with 11 bases between. There are 13 residues in the CDR3. Germline loops: CDR1 SGHRS, CDR2 YFSETQ. The CDR3: CASSLTLVDEQFF. Here the CDR3 DNA reads TGCGCCAGCAGCTTAACACTAGTAGATGAGCAGTTCTTC.

This chain links TRBV28 with TRBJ2-2; 8 positions agree with TRBD1. The CDR3 runs to 14 residues. CDR1 is MDHEN, CDR2 SYDVKM, per germline. After removal of 6 bases from V and 5 bases from J, the junction contained 5 bases not matched to a gene. CDR3 coding DNA: TGTGCCAGCAGCAAGACAGGGGATACCGGGGAGCTGTTTTTT. It yields the protein CASSKTGDTGELFF.

The rearrangement joins TRBV24-1 to TRBJ2-1, with D perhaps TRBD2 (6 bases). Trimming cost V 4 bases and J 12 bases, with 12 bases left between them. This CDR3 has 12 amino acids. Germline lookup yields CDR1 KGHDR and CDR2 SFDVKD. CDR3: CATSDRLDRQFF. CDR3 nucleotide sequence: TGTGCCACCAGTGACCGACTAGATCGGCAGTTCTTC.

This chain links TRBV27 with TRBJ2-7; TRBD1 matches 9 bases. The length of the CDR3 is 14 residues. J was trimmed by 6 bases and V by 6 bases; bases with no gene match: 9. Germline V gene data show CDR1 as MNHEY and CDR2 as SMNVEV (reference sequence). DNA for the CDR3: TGTGCCAGCAGCCTGGGGGACAGGGCGTCCGAGCAGTACTTC. This translates into CASSLGDRASEQYF.

CDR3 loop: CASSGSGTPRETQYF. In DNA, the CDR3 is TGTGCCAGCAGCGGGTCCGGGACACCGCGAGAGACCCAGTACTTC. The chain joins TRBV9 to TRBJ2-5, with D possibly matching TRBD1 (6 bases). The V end was cut by 3 bases, the J end by 4 bases, with 16 bases between. The germline gives CDR1 SGDLS, CDR2 YYNGEE. This CDR3 has 15 amino acids.

The sample holds one count of this clone. The J gene is TRBJ2-6, the V gene TRBV29-1; D remains ambiguous. The CDR3 is 16 residues long. Germline CDR1 reads SQVTM; CDR2 reads ANQGSEA. V lost 3 bases, J lost 0 bases, and 12 bases lay in between. The CDR3 here is CSVDIVTNSGANVLTF. In DNA, the CDR3 is TGCAGCGTTGATATAGTCACGAACTCTGGGGCCAACGTCCTGACTTTC. Supplemented by reference TRBV29-1 and TRBJ2-6, the full variable domain reads SAVISQKPSRDICQRGTSLTIQCQVDSQVTMMFWYRQQPGQSLTLIATANQGSEATYESGFVIDKFPISRPNLTFSTLTVSNMSPEDSSIYLCSVDIVTNSGANVLTFGAGSRLTVL.

This clone was counted once. V usage is TRBV24-1 and J usage is TRBJ2-5; TRBD1 agrees at 10 bases. The germline gives CDR1 KGHDR, CDR2 SFDVKD. The CDR3 runs 16 residues. V dropped 3 bases and J dropped 5; count of bases not matched to a gene: 8. CDR3 region: CATSDTRTGGGETQYF. The CDR3, as DNA: TGTGCCACCAGTGATACCCGGACAGGGGGTGGCGAGACCCAGTACTTC.

This clone has a handful of counts. J is TRBJ2-7 and V is TRBV6-2 or TRBV6-3; D might be TRBD1 (6 bases). This CDR3 has 15 amino acids. CDR1 and CDR2 from the germline V gene are MNHEY and SVGEGT. Trimming removed 6 bases at V and 4 bases at J, with 19 bases between. CDR3 loop: CASSARGNYFYEQYF. The CDR3 coding sequence is TGTGCCAGCAGCGCAAGGGGGAATTATTTTTACGAGCAGTACTTC.

J is TRBJ2-3 and V is TRBV11-3; 10 bases are a match to TRBD1. Germline CDR1 is SGHNT and CDR2 is YENEEA. This CDR3 comprises 16 residues. V lost 5 bases to trimming and J lost 5 bases; unmatched junction nucleotides: 10. The CDR3 sequence is CASSEGQGLSGDTQYF. The DNA of the CDR3 is TGTGCCAGCAGCGAGGGACAGGGGCTTTCGGGAGATACGCAGTATTTT. Filled out from reference TRBV11-3 and TRBJ2-3, the complete variable domain reads EAGVVQSPRYKIIEKKQPVAFWCNPISGHNTLYWYLQNLGQGPELLIRYENEEAVDDSQLPKDRFSAERLKGVDSTLKIQPAELGDSAVYLCASSEGQGLSGDTQYFGPGTRLTVL.

This chain joins TRBV30 and TRBJ1-2, with D unresolved. Trimming stripped 1 base from V and 5 bases from J, with 17 bases between. Germline V gene data show CDR1 as GTSNPN and CDR2 as SVGIG (reference sequence). The CDR3 extends over 15 amino acids. The chain's CDR3 is CAWSALPGVGYGYTF. The CDR3 nucleotides are TGTGCCTGGAGTGCGCTGCCCGGGGTTGGATATGGCTACACCTTC. The variable domain in full, completed from reference TRBV30 and TRBJ1-2, reads SQTIHQWPATLVQPVGSPLSLECTVEGTSNPNLYWYRQAAGRGLQLLFYSVGIGQISSEVPQNLSASRPQDRQFILSSKKLLLSDSGFYLCAWSALPGVGYGYTFGSGTRLTVV.

This sequence joins TRBV19 and TRBJ1-5, with TRBD1 matching over 9 bases. Germline trimming cut 1 base from V and 6 bases from J; bases unmatched to any gene: 7. Per germline, CDR1 LNHDA and CDR2 SQIVND (reference sequence). This CDR3 is built from 16 residues. CDR3 nucleotide sequence: TGTGCCAGTAGTATAGTAGGGACAGGGAATCGTCAGCCCCAGCATTTT. Its translation is CASSIVGTGNRQPQHF.

V is TRBV3-1 (or the pseudogene TRBV3-2) and J is TRBJ1-2; tentative D call: TRBD1 (5 bases). V lost 2 bases and J 7 bases, leaving 11 bases between the germline ends. Per germline, CDR1 LGHDT and CDR2 YNNKEL (reference sequence). The CDR3 is made up of 13 amino acids. Here the CDR3 DNA reads TGTGCCAGCAGCCAACATCGGGGGTCTGGCTACACCTTC. This codes for CASSQHRGSGYTF.

The chain links TRBV5-6 to TRBJ1-2, with D perhaps matching TRBD1 (5 bases). In germline, CDR1 is SGHDT, CDR2 YYEEEE. Trimming shortened V by 9 bases and J by 4 bases, and 16 bases separated the two germline ends. The CDR3 length is 13 residues. The CDR3 loop is CATQPRGVYGYTF. CDR3 nucleotide sequence: TGTGCCACTCAACCAAGGGGTGTCTATGGCTACACCTTC.

The chain carries TRBV7-9 and TRBJ1-1, with 7 positions matching TRBD1. The germline V gene has CDR1 SEHNR and CDR2 FQNEAQ (reference sequence). The CDR3 has 15 residues. The V and J ends lost 4 bases and 4 bases, in that order; junction bases with no gene match: 9. CDR3 DNA: TGTGCCAGCAGCTCGAACAGGGGCATGGTCACTGAAGCTTTCTTT. Residues: CASSSNRGMVTEAFF.

The chain has TRBV9 and TRBJ2-5; perhaps TRBD2 as D (6 bases). CDR3 length equals 15 residues. Germline lookup yields CDR1 SGDLS and CDR2 YYNGEE. V was trimmed by 3 bases and J by 4 bases, leaving 16 bases between them. CDR3 residues: CASSGGGPGRETQYF. In nucleotides, the CDR3 is TGTGCCAGCAGCGGCGGAGGGCCTGGGAGAGAGACCCAGTACTTC.

This clone was seen just once. The genes are TRBV9 and TRBJ1-4; D possibly corresponds to TRBD1 (5 bases). Trimming pared 1 base from V and 3 bases from J, leaving 7 bases between. CDR3 length: 14 amino acids. CDR1 is SGDLS and CDR2 is YYNGEE in the germline V gene. The CDR3 reads CASSVSTANEKLFF. The CDR3 DNA reads as TGTGCCAGCAGCGTATCGACAGCTAATGAAAAACTGTTTTTT.

The chain is built from TRBV28 and TRBJ2-5; 10 bases are a match to TRBD1. This CDR3 region has 15 residues. Losses at the gene ends were 3 bases for V and 1 base for J; bases not matched to a gene: 2. Germline CDR1 is MDHEN and CDR2 is SYDVKM. CDR3 coding DNA: TGTGCCAGCAGTTTGGGACAGGGGCCCCAAGAGACCCAGTACTTC. The encoded protein is CASSLGQGPQETQYF.

The chain links TRBV7-6 to TRBJ2-5; 7 bases align to TRBD2. CDR3 length equals 15 residues. Germline V gene lookup returns CDR1 SGHVS and CDR2 FNYEAQ. With V trimmed by 0 bases and J by 5 bases, 6 bases remained unmatched. The CDR3 DNA reads as TGTGCCAGCAGCTTAGCGCTGGCAGCGGGGGAGACCCAGTACTTC. Translated, it gives CASSLALAAGETQYF.

V usage is TRBV16 and J usage is TRBJ2-5, with D perhaps matching TRBD1 (6 bases). The V end was cut by 1 base, the J end by 3 bases, with 9 bases between. Germline lookup yields CDR1 KGHSY and CDR2 FQNENV. The CDR3 covers 14 residues. CDR3 region: CASSQWSGEETQYF. The CDR3 nucleotides are TGTGCCAGCAGCCAATGGTCAGGGGAAGAGACCCAGTACTTC.

The chain couples TRBV28 to TRBJ1-5; D call uncertain. This CDR3 is built from 14 residues. Germline values: CDR1 MDHEN, CDR2 SYDVKM. The germline V and J ends were trimmed by 8 bases and 4 bases, with 15 bases remaining between them. CDR3 sequence (DNA): TGTGCCAGCGCCCGGTTGGGCAATAATCAGCCCCAGCATTTT. Its protein product is CASARLGNNQPQHF.

The chain carries TRBV29-1 and TRBJ2-1; D gene unclear. This CDR3 region has 15 residues. Trimming pared 3 bases from V and 0 bases from J, leaving 12 bases between. Germline-derived CDR1 and CDR2 are SQVTM and ANQGSEA. CDR3 loop: CSVDGVFRSYNEQFF. The CDR3 bases are TGCAGCGTTGACGGAGTGTTCCGCTCCTACAATGAGCAGTTCTTC.